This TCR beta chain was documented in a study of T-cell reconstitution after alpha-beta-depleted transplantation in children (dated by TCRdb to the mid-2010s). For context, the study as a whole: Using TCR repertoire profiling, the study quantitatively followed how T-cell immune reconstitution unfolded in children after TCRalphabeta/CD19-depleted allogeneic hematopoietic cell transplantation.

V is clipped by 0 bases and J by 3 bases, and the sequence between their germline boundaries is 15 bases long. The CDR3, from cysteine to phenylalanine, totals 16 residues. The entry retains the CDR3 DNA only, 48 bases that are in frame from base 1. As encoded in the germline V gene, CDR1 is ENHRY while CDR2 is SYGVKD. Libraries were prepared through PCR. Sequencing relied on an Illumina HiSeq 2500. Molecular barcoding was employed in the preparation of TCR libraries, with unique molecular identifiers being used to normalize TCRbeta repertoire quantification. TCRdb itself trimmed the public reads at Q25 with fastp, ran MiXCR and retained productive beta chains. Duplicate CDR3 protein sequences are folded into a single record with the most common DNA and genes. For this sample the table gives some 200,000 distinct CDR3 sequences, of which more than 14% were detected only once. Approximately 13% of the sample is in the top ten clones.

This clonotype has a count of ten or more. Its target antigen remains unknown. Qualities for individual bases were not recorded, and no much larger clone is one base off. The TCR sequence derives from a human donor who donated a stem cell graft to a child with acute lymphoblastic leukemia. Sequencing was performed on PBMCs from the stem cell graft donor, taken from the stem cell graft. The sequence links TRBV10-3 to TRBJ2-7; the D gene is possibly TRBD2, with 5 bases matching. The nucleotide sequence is TGTGCCATCAGTGAGTCGCCGGGCCTTCGGGGCTACGAGCAGTACTTC. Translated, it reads CAISESPGLRGYEQYF.